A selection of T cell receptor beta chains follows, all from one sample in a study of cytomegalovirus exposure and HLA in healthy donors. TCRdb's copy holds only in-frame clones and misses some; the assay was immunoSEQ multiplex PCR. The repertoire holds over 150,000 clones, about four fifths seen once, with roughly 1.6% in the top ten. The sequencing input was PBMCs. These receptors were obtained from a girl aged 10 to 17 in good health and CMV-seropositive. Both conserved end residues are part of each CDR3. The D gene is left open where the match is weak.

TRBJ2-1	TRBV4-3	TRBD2	CASSQDRLAGGRSQFF
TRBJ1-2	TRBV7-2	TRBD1	CASRTTTGTRGGYTF
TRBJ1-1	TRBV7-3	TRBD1	CASSDRVNTEAFF
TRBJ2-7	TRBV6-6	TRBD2	CASSSQGGLYEQYF
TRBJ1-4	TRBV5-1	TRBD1	CASSPGTGDEKLFF
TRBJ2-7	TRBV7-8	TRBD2	CASSPVGTSGRVSRGEQYF
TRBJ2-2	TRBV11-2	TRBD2	CASSPIGGADTGELFF
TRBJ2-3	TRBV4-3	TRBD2	CASSQVGRGGVTDTQYF
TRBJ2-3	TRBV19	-	CASSTGAADTQYF
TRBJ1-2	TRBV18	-	CASSPRRTGAYGYTF
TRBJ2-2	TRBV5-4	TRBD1	CASSIRDRGSGELFF
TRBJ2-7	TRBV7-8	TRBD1	CASSPWDRFSYEQYF
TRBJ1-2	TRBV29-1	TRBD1	CSDKTGDNYGYTF
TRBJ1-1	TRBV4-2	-	CASSQDGRDTEAFF
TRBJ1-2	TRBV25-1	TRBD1	CASSEFDIGGMDGYTF
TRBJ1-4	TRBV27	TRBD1	CASSFVGTGLDEKLFF
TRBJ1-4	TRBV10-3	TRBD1	CAIRDPDRVGKLFF
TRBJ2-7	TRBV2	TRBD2	CASSRKTSGRADYEQYF
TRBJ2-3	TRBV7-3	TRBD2	CASSLSGGLGDTQYF
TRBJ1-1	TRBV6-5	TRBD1	CASSWTGNTEAFF
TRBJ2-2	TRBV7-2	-	CASSSGLQGELFF
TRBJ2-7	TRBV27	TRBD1	CASSSDREAPRQQYF
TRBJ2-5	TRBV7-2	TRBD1	CASSYRGETQYF
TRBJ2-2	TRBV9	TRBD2	CASRREDPNTGELFF
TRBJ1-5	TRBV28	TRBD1	CATQPGQNQPQHF
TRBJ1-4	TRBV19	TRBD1	CASSHIRDRGRISYNEKLFF
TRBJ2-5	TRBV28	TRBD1	CAGKGQGRETQYF
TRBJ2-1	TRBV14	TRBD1	CASSLGQGRYNEQFF
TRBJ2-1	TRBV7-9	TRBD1	CASSFQDRENEQFF
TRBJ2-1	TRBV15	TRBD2	CATSSYSGRAGNEQFF
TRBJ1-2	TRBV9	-	CASSVAGQIDYGYTF
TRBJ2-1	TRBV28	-	CASSFFGGIANEQFF
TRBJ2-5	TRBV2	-	CASSEVGSEETQYF
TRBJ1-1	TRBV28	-	CASSYGENTEAFF
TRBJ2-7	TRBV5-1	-	CASSFSGQLSYEQYF
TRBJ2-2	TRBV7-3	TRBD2	CASSLISGGGTGELFF
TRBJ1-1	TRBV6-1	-	CASSNRDGTEAFF
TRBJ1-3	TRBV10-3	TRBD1	CAISELGTGAVSSGNTIYF
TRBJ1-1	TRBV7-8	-	CASSHHDRMNTEAFF
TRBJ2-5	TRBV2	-	CASSVRELLETQYF
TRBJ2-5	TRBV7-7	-	CASSFEGYETQYF
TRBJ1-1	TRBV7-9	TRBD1	CASSTPPGQGFTEAFF